Sequencing of this T cell receptor (beta chain) was carried out in a study of a mutant IDH1 vaccine in newly diagnosed glioma. The overall study: V12 came at week 35, V13 at week 47. Points from the study as a whole: There were vaccine-induced immune responses in just over 90% of the patients.

As for this clone: What it binds is not known.

The CDR3 length is 12 residues. The ends were cut back, 9 bases at V and 3 bases at J, with 9 bases in the middle. Per germline, CDR1 ENHRY and CDR2 SYGVKD. Repertoires were generated with immunoSEQ multiplex PCR, while TCRdb's copy carries only in-frame clones and drops some. This sample has about 83,000 clones, with around four fifths found just once. Sample time point: week 47, end of study. Vaccine doses each comprised 300 ug of mutant IDH1 20-mer peptide, with topical imiquimod. Vaccination of patients was performed eight times, in weeks 1, 3, 5, 7, 11, 15, 19 and 23. The sequence derives from a man aged 40-49 years with glioma. V gene TRBV10-3 combines with J gene TRBJ2-1; weak D call: TRBD2 (6 bases). The sample in question was PBMCs, obtained from a glioma patient whose treatment included an IDH1 peptide vaccine. The CDR3 spells CAITGLYNEQFF. The CDR3 DNA sequence: TGTGCCATTACGGGACTCTACAATGAGCAGTTCTTC.